This T cell receptor beta chain was documented in a study of shared T cell receptors in the human thymus. The data were produced by immunoSEQ multiplex PCR, yet TCRdb's version contains in-frame clones alone and is incomplete. The data contain about 380,000 clones, approximately 95% of them seen just once; the ten biggest clones take up 0.015% to 0.02%. J gave up 0 bases and V 4 bases, and 2 bases lay outside the gene matches. Germline V gene data show CDR1 as SGHAT and CDR2 as FQNNGV. The CDR3 sequence is 14 residues long. This TCR was sampled from a human donor. The rearrangement joins TRBV11-2 to TRBJ2-7, with 8 bases matching TRBD1. The sequenced sample was thymocytes. CDR3 residues: CASSSDRVSYEQYF. The CDR3, as DNA: TGTGCCAGCAGCTCGGACAGGGTCTCCTACGAGCAGTACTTC.